The 28 T cell receptor beta chains reported below all come from one sample, sequenced in a study of cytomegalovirus exposure and HLA in healthy donors. Amplification used 60 Vbeta primers and 13 Jbeta primers. Data came from immunoSEQ multiplex PCR; TCRdb stores just in-frame clones and leaves some out. The table shows 130,000 or so clones, with roughly four fifths occurring only once. The sample taken for sequencing was PBMCs. The source of these receptors is a man aged 18 to 30 in good health and CMV-seronegative.

The CDR3 region has the DNA TGTGCCAGTAGACCAGCGGGGCCGACGTCTGGGGCCAACGTCCTGACTTTC. Protein product: CASRPAGPTSGANVLTF. The chain uses TRBV19 and TRBJ2-6; 7 nucleotides line up with TRBD2. With V trimmed by 6 bases and J by 1 base, 9 bases remained unmatched. The germline CDR1 and CDR2 sequences are LNHDA and SQIVND (reference sequence). The CDR3 runs 17 residues.

The V and J genes are TRBV15 and TRBJ2-5; D is possibly TRBD2 (5 bases). The end of the DNA is better explained by TRBJ2-7, so the J call may be wrong. There are 15 residues in the CDR3. Germline V gene data show CDR1 as LNHNV and CDR2 as YYDKDF (reference sequence). This chain's CDR3 is CATSRGSTSSYEQYF. CDR3 DNA sequence: TGTGCCACCAGCAGAGGCAGTACTAGCTCCTACGAGCAGTACTTC.

The V gene is TRBV7-7, the J gene TRBJ1-1; TRBD1 matches at 7 bases. V shed 4 bases, J shed 7 bases, and the junction held 15 bases outside the gene matches. CDR1 and CDR2 (germline): SSHAT, FNYEAQ (reference sequence). The CDR3 runs 16 residues. For the CDR3, the DNA is TGTGCCAGCAGCTCTGCGGGAAAGACAGGGTTGATTGAAGCTTTCTTT. The encoded protein is CASSSAGKTGLIEAFF. Filled out from reference TRBV7-7 and TRBJ1-1, the complete variable domain reads GAGVSQSPRYKVTKRGQDVTLRCDPISSHATLYWYQQALGQGPEFLTYFNYEAQPDKSGLPSDRFSAERPEGSISTLTIQRTEQRDSAMYRCASSSAGKTGLIEAFFGQGTRLTVV.

The rearrangement links TRBV7-2 to TRBJ2-7; D is possibly TRBD1 (5 bases). The CDR3 is 13 amino acids. With 5 bases removed from V and 3 bases from J, the gap between germline ends came to 11 bases. Germline CDR1 reads SGHTA; CDR2 reads FQGNSA. The CDR3, as DNA: TGTGCCAGCAGCCCAGGGATTTACTACGAGCAGTACTTC. This sequence encodes CASSPGIYYEQYF.

The chain links TRBV7-9 to TRBJ2-7; D call uncertain. Trimming removed 5 bases at V and 6 bases at J, with 8 bases between. This CDR3 has 11 amino acids. CDR1 SEHNR and CDR2 FQNEAQ come from the germline V gene (reference sequence). CDR3 protein: CASSVHSEQYF. In nucleotides, the CDR3 is TGTGCCAGCAGCGTCCACAGCGAGCAGTACTTC.

The genes are TRBV6-5 and TRBJ2-5; tentatively, D is TRBD1 (6 bases). The germline V gene encodes CDR1 MNHEY and CDR2 SVGAGI. V lost 2 bases, J lost 3 bases, and 13 bases lay in between. The CDR3 sequence is 15 residues long. The CDR3 DNA reads TGTGCCAGCAGTTACAAGGGGGACCCTAAAGAGACCCAGTACTTC. Translating gives CASSYKGDPKETQYF.

V usage is TRBV7-8 and J usage is TRBJ2-1; 9 nucleotides line up with TRBD2. V lost 5 bases and J lost 2; bases outside the gene matches: 10. Germline CDR1 SGHVS, CDR2 FQNEAQ. The CDR3 runs 17 residues. CDR3 protein: CASSDKWRGGTYNEQFF. CDR3 DNA: TGTGCCAGCAGCGACAAGTGGCGGGGGGGCACCTACAATGAGCAGTTCTTC.

This chain uses TRBV10-3 with TRBJ2-7, with a weak D call TRBD2 (7 bases). Germline V gene lookup returns CDR1 ENHRY and CDR2 SYGVKD. With 2 bases removed from V and 5 bases from J, the gap between germline ends came to 19 bases. CDR3 length: 16 amino acids. Here the CDR3 DNA reads TGTGCCATCAGTGAGCACGAACCAGGGGCGGGGGACGAGCAGTACTTC. It translates to CAISEHEPGAGDEQYF.

In its sample, this clone was seen a few times. This chain connects TRBV11-2 to TRBJ1-2; the match to TRBD1 covers 7 bases. CDR3 length: 13 residues. Trimming cost V 5 bases and J 4 bases; bases outside gene matches: 4. The V gene's germline CDR1 is SGHAT and CDR2 FQNNGV. The CDR3 sequence: CASSLRTGYGYTF. The CDR3 region has the DNA TGTGCCAGCAGCCTTCGGACAGGCTATGGCTACACCTTC.

The V gene is TRBV29-1, the J gene TRBJ2-1, with a tentative D call TRBD2 (6 bases). The CDR3 contains 13 residues. The V gene's germline CDR1 is SQVTM and CDR2 ANQGSEA. The V gene lost 7 bases and the J gene lost 2 bases, with 12 bases spanning the gap. CDR3 bases: TGCAGCGCCGGGGAGGATACCTACAATGAGCAGTTCTTC. Translated, it gives CSAGEDTYNEQFF.

J is TRBJ2-1 and V is TRBV11-2; a weak D match, TRBD2 (5 bases). Germline V gene lookup returns CDR1 SGHAT and CDR2 FQNNGV. V was cut by 8 bases and J by 3 bases, with 20 bases left in between. CDR3 length: 16 amino acids. The CDR3 DNA is TGTGCCAGCCGTACCCCTCGGGGATATCACTACAATGAGCAGTTCTTC. Translating it yields CASRTPRGYHYNEQFF. Full variable domain (rest looked up from reference TRBV11-2 and TRBJ2-1): EAGVAQSPRYKIIEKRQSVAFWCNPISGHATLYWYQQILGQGPKLLIQFQNNGVVDDSQLPKDRFSAERLKGVDSTLKIQPAKLEDSAVYLCASRTPRGYHYNEQFFGPGTRLTVL.

The CDR3 loop reads CASSVEGTGVQPQHF. CDR3 in DNA: TGTGCCAGCAGCGTAGAAGGGACAGGGGTTCAGCCCCAGCATTTT. The chain carries TRBV9 and TRBJ1-5, with 10 nucleotides matching TRBD1. The CDR3 is made up of 15 amino acids. Germline V lookup: CDR1 SGDLS, CDR2 YYNGEE. Trimming at V came to 0 bases and at J to 6 bases, leaving 3 bases not matched to a gene.

This clone is a singleton in its sample. This sequence joins TRBV19 and TRBJ1-1, with TRBD1 matching over 7 bases. J gave up 0 bases and V 9 bases, and 7 bases lay outside the gene matches. Germline assignment: CDR1 LNHDA and CDR2 SQIVND (reference sequence). The CDR3 is 14 amino acids. CDR3 amino acids: CASDSGQLNTEAFF. CDR3 nucleotide sequence: TGTGCCAGCGATTCGGGACAGTTGAACACTGAAGCTTTCTTT.

This clone was observed once. The chain carries TRBV7-8 and TRBJ2-7; D is undetermined. With 3 bases removed from V and 3 bases from J, the gap between germline ends came to 12 bases. Germline V gene sequence: CDR1 SGHVS, CDR2 FQNEAQ. The CDR3 is made up of 14 amino acids. CDR3: CASSFDFGNYEQYF. CDR3 sequence (DNA): TGTGCCAGCAGCTTTGATTTCGGTAACTACGAGCAGTACTTC.

This rearrangement joins TRBV27 to TRBJ2-2, with TRBD1 identical over 7 bases. This CDR3 is built from 14 residues. The germline V gene encodes CDR1 MNHEY and CDR2 SMNVEV (reference sequence). Germline trimming cut 6 bases from V and 6 bases from J; bases unmatched to any gene: 7. CDR3 DNA sequence: TGTGCCAGCAGACTACAGGGGTCGGCCGGGGAGCTGTTTTTT. Protein product: CASRLQGSAGELFF.

V and J are TRBV7-2 and TRBJ1-5; maybe TRBD1 (6 bases). The CDR3 spans 15 residues. Germline CDR1 reads SGHTA; CDR2 reads FQGNSA. V was cut by 4 bases and J by 6 bases, with 16 bases left in between. DNA for the CDR3: TGTGCCAGCAGCTCCTACCCGACAGGTAGTCAGCCCCAGCATTTT. Translation: CASSSYPTGSQPQHF.

Only one count was recorded for this clone. The chain is built from TRBV11-2 and TRBJ2-2, with D possibly being TRBD1 (6 bases). The CDR3 totals 15 residues. Germline lookup yields CDR1 SGHAT and CDR2 FQNNGV. V shed 1 base and J shed 6 bases, with 12 bases lying between them. The DNA of the CDR3 is TGTGCCAGCAGCTTAGTCACAGGGAGCGCCGGGGAGCTGTTTTTT. Its protein is CASSLVTGSAGELFF.

J is TRBJ2-1 and V is TRBV11-2; D possibly corresponds to TRBD2 (7 bases). The germline gives CDR1 SGHAT, CDR2 FQNNGV. V lost 4 bases, J lost 4 bases, and 23 bases lay in between. This CDR3 has 18 amino acids. DNA for the CDR3: TGTGCCAGCAGCTCACCTGGGGGGGACACCTTTTTGTACAATGAGCAGTTCTTC. Amino acids: CASSSPGGDTFLYNEQFF.

The table lists this clone with a count of one. The chain uses TRBV7-2 and TRBJ1-5, with 8 positions matching TRBD1. Unmatched junction bases numbered 9, after V lost 6 bases and J lost 2 bases. The CDR3 totals 16 residues. The V gene's germline CDR1 is SGHTA and CDR2 FQGNSA. CDR3 sequence: CASSRQTGQGNQPQHF. CDR3 coding DNA: TGTGCCAGCAGTCGTCAAACGGGACAGGGCAATCAGCCCCAGCATTTT.

This clone was counted a few times. The same CDR3 can be traced to other DNA sequences in this sample. The chain uses TRBV6-5 and TRBJ1-1, with D possibly being TRBD1 (5 bases). CDR3 length: 13 amino acids. The germline V gene has CDR1 MNHEY and CDR2 SVGAGI. Trimming removed 6 bases at V and 1 base at J, with 9 bases between. The CDR3 nucleotides read TGTGCCAGCAGCTTGGGGGGGAACACTGAAGCTTTCTTT. Its protein product is CASSLGGNTEAFF.

The genes are TRBV4-1 and TRBJ1-2; TRBD1 aligns across 9 bases. The trim removed 1 base at V and 4 bases at J, leaving 13 bases unmatched. CDR1 MGHRA and CDR2 YSYEKL come from the germline V gene. The CDR3 is made up of 18 amino acids. The CDR3 region is CASSQGTAPGTGFYGYTF. CDR3 bases: TGCGCCAGCAGCCAAGGGACAGCCCCCGGGACAGGGTTCTATGGCTACACCTTC.

The rearrangement joins TRBV7-7 to TRBJ2-5, with 8 nucleotides matching TRBD2. With V trimmed by 6 bases and J by 9 bases, 3 bases remained unmatched. The germline gives CDR1 SSHAT, CDR2 FNYEAQ (reference sequence). The CDR3 has 11 amino acids. This chain's CDR3 is CASSTGGAQYF. DNA for the CDR3: TGTGCCAGCAGTACCGGGGGGGCCCAGTACTTC.

The V gene is TRBV19, the J gene TRBJ2-2, with a possible D match to TRBD2 (5 bases). This CDR3 spans 14 amino acids. With 2 bases removed from V and 7 bases from J, the gap between germline ends came to 11 bases. Per the germline V gene, CDR1 is LNHDA and CDR2 is SQIVND (reference sequence). This CDR3 reads CASSIRLSGGELFF. The CDR3 nucleotides are TGTGCCAGTAGTATAAGACTATCGGGCGGGGAGCTGTTTTTT.

This clone came up once. CDR3 coding DNA: TGTGCCAGCAGTTCAAACCCCCCCCAGGGGGGTATGAACGAGCAGTACTTC. It yields the protein CASSSNPPQGGMNEQYF. This rearrangement joins TRBV27 to TRBJ2-7, with D maybe TRBD1 (7 bases). Germline V gene data show CDR1 as MNHEY and CDR2 as SMNVEV (reference sequence). The germline V and J ends were trimmed by 4 bases and 5 bases, with 24 bases remaining between them. This CDR3 has 17 residues.

The chain uses TRBV2 and TRBJ2-3, with 8 bases fitting TRBD1. Germline-derived CDR1 and CDR2 are SNHLY and FYNNEI. With 5 bases clipped from V and 4 bases from J, the junction kept 5 bases outside the gene matches. This CDR3 region has 14 residues. CDR3 amino acids: CASSPGGSADTQYF. CDR3 bases: TGTGCCAGCAGTCCAGGGGGCAGCGCAGATACGCAGTATTTT.

V usage is TRBV5-1 and J usage is TRBJ1-2; 7 bases line up with TRBD1. Per the germline V gene, CDR1 is SGHRS and CDR2 is YFSETQ. The CDR3 totals 15 residues. Trimming cost V 0 bases and J 2 bases; bases outside gene matches: 4. This CDR3 reads CASSLGQGGNYGYTF. CDR3 nucleotides: TGCGCCAGCAGCTTGGGGCAGGGGGGAAACTATGGCTACACCTTC.

The chain carries TRBV7-9 and TRBJ1-4; tentatively, D is TRBD1 (5 bases). CDR3 length: 14 amino acids. Trimming shortened V by 8 bases and J by 4 bases, and 14 bases separated the two germline ends. Germline-derived CDR1 and CDR2 are SEHNR and FQNEAQ (reference sequence). CDR3 nucleotides: TGTGCCAGCGGGAAGGACACCTTTAATGAAAAACTGTTTTTT. Translating gives CASGKDTFNEKLFF.

The gene calls are TRBV7-3 and TRBJ2-7; D possibly corresponds to TRBD1 (5 bases). CDR1 is SGHTA and CDR2 is FQGTGA in the germline V gene. Trimming cost V 1 base and J 3 bases, with 16 bases left between them. The length of the CDR3 is 16 residues. CDR3 coding DNA: TGTGCCAGCAGCTTAAGCGGCCAGGGCGCAAGCTACGAGCAGTACTTC. Translating gives CASSLSGQGASYEQYF. The full variable domain, in which reference TRBV7-3 and TRBJ2-7 provide the parts outside the CDR3, is GAGVSQTPSNKVTEKGKYVELRCDPISGHTALYWYRQSLGQGPEFLIYFQGTGAADDSGLPNDRFFAVRPEGSVSTLKIQRTERGDSAVYLCASSLSGQGASYEQYFGPGTRLTVT.